The text below deals with one T cell receptor (beta chain). Its binding antigen is unknown. The sample holds no much larger clone one base away, and base qualities are not on file. The data were taken from a study of cytomegalovirus exposure and HLA in healthy donors (dated by TCRdb to about 2017). Broadly, across the study: An earlier analysis of about 560 of the donors reported 276 Gb of sequence data and about 120 million unique TCR beta sequences obtained from roughly 180 million T cells. Roughly 300 gigabases of sequencing data and approximately 85 million unique TCR sequences were included in an early release covering about 700 HLA-typed donors. Of the roughly 400 genotyped donors, more than 75% were placed in the genetic ancestry cluster associated with self-reported Caucasian donors. The aim of the study was to test whether cataloging public T cell receptors could identify signatures of past pathogen exposure. The study profiled the T cell repertoires of hundreds of subjects by immunosequencing and related them to cytomegalovirus serostatus. In addition to the first cohort of roughly 700 subjects, a separate validation cohort of approximately 130 different subjects was used. To predict cytomegalovirus infection status, the study brought together high-throughput TCR immunosequencing, statistical association of individual TCRs with disease status, and machine learning. A later analysis re-analyzed previously published TCR beta repertoires from approximately 670 donors and added high-resolution HLA genotyping to study TCR occurrence patterns. Rather than using new phenotypic data, the later analysis identified candidate immune exposures from TCR beta sequences and from how often those sequences occurred across donors. An earlier analysis of more than 450 of the donors used high-throughput TCR beta sequencing to judge whether each TCR beta V gene segment behaved as functional or pseudogenic. Donor age, sex, ethnicity and CMV serostatus were compiled alongside the repertoire data. A later genetic analysis used genome-wide SNP genotypes for about three fifths of the 666 donors, treating that subset as a discovery cohort. Every discovery cohort repertoire had been produced on one sequencing platform. Both class I and class II loci were covered by HLA typing, at four-digit resolution. Typing coverage varied by locus: about 620-640 donors for A, B, C, DRB1 and DQB1; approximately 520 for DQA1; around 610 for DPA1; 450 to 480 for DPB1. About 5 DR-DQ haplotypes were handled as single units for association and clustering, since linkage in the cohort was strong. Among around 400 genotyped donors of the cohort, an average of around 240,000 unique TCR beta nucleotide sequences were sequenced per donor, approximately 20% of them non-productive.

Broad study findings and their caveats: Most CMV-associated TCR beta chains appeared to be HLA-restricted in a later analysis, and the HLA associations seemed to be driven largely by CMV exposure. Specific HLA alleles were associated with over 15,000 TCR beta sequences at a false discovery rate of 0.05 in a later analysis. Broadly in line with IMGT annotations, most TCR beta V segments showed up in productive rearrangements about 90% or about 30% of the time in an earlier analysis of about 500 of the donors. Correlated functional status among segregating V segments might reflect linkage disequilibrium, but an unknown experimental factor could not be ruled out. Most TCR sequences were seen in very few donors, while some public TCRs were found in many individuals. For the cohort, immune exposure information was limited to CMV serostatus. In a later analysis, HLA-associated TCR beta chains were found to be more clonally expanded and to have lower generation probabilities than equally common non-associated chains. About 15 rarely observed V segments, including chromosome 9 orphons, were excluded from the earlier analysis of just under 600 of the donors because counts were too low. A later genetic analysis reported fewer N-insertions in productive TCRs among donors in an Asian-associated ancestry cluster than the roughly 700-donor mean. It was suggested by the authors that the approach could potentially be generalized to other disease states and immunological phenotypes. A later genetic analysis associated a missense DCLRE1C variant with V-gene and J-gene trimming of TCR beta chains, and an independent cohort replicated the association. The study listed 150 to 200 TCR beta chains as associated with cytomegalovirus. This cohort had only TCR beta chains sequenced, and the lack of alpha or paired-chain data limited which features could be detected. Some IMGT-functional V segments, including TRBV6-2 and TRBV6-3, could not be distinguished by the 87-base-pair reads and were therefore excluded. Sequencing depth was assumed to be roughly uniform across donors in the presence/absence analyses, though that assumption may not hold. When HLA alleles, especially DR and DQ, strongly co-occurred, TCR associations were difficult to assign to individual alleles. A later analysis reported that several top co-occurrence clusters appeared linked to parvovirus B19, influenza, CMV and Epstein-Barr virus. In a later analysis, the rate of TCR association differed among HLA loci, with DRB1 alleles having the most associated TCRs and HLA-C alleles having the fewest. A further reported finding was that TCR beta sequences accurately predicted the HLA-A and HLA-B alleles for most subjects in the first cohort. A group of highly shared sequence variants was considered likely to be a technical artifact of the sequencing pipeline. In vitro tests confirmed that a few of the cytomegalovirus-associated TCR beta chains recognize cytomegalovirus antigens. The classifier was reported to diagnose cytomegalovirus status with high specificity and sensitivity in both the original and validation cohorts. Because HLA typing was missing for some donors at each locus, association tests included only the typed subset.

The cohort consisted of 666 healthy bone marrow donors. Cohort members were all nominally healthy when sampled, although unrecorded immune exposures were likely present. The donor was CMV seronegative and belonged to the group of approximately 320 seronegative cohort members. A peripheral blood sample was collected from each donor, and TCR beta sequencing was performed on peripheral blood mononuclear cells. Genomic DNA extraction from the blood cell samples was performed with the Qiagen DNeasy Blood Extraction Kit. Library creation used the immunoSEQ multiplex PCR assay. For the multiplex PCR, a mixture combining 60 forward primers for TCR Vbeta segments and 13 reverse primers for TCR Jbeta segments was used. The CDR3 region of rearranged TCR beta genes was amplified from genomic DNA by a multiplex PCR assay. On the Illumina HiSeq System, the amplified TCR beta libraries were sequenced as 87-base-pair reads. The source study handled its data this way. Across the 500 to 700 repertoires, a later analysis counted 80 million or so unique TCR beta chains, roughly 11 million of which were shared by at least two donors. Raw reads were error-corrected and collapsed into unique sequences by a nearest-neighbor algorithm in which closely related sequences were merged to remove PCR and sequencing errors. To assign V, D and J gene segments, CDR3 sequences were aligned to IMGT reference sequences. For a sequence to be retained, a match of at least six nucleotides to both a V gene segment and a J gene segment was required. A rearrangement counted as productive if the CDR3 had no stop codons and remained in frame with V and J, and every other rearrangement counted as non-productive. CDR3 was defined according to IMGT convention as the region running from the second conserved V-encoded cysteine to the conserved J-encoded phenylalanine. The earlier analysis of fewer than 750 of the donors excluded sequences that lacked an unambiguous match to a single V gene segment. An earlier analysis of 587 of the donors classified V segments as functional when productive rearrangements were above 56.7% and as segregating when the standard deviation between donors was above 5%. A statistical classification framework was built for diagnosing cytomegalovirus status from the catalog of TCR beta chain sequences. V and J gene assignment, in a later analysis, came from comparing TCR nucleotide sequences with IMGT/GENE-DB human TR gene sequences. A later analysis assigned CDR3 sequences and most-parsimonious VDJ recombination scenarios with the TCRdist pipeline. In a later analysis, each TCR beta chain was defined by its CDR3 amino acid sequence together with its V-gene family, and reads without a unique V-gene family were excluded. To address suspected cross-contamination and a sequencing artifact, a later analysis removed roughly 640 highly shared, low-generation-probability nucleotide sequences. A later analysis calculated a clonal expansion index for each public chain from normalized within-repertoire ranks of inferred template counts. In a later analysis, generation probabilities were computed using a VDJ recombination model fitted to out-of-frame rearrangements, and the results were checked against IGoR. In a later analysis, hypergeometric tests were used to score TCR-TCR, TCR-HLA and TCR-CMV co-occurrence, with a repertoire-size bias correction applied to TCR pairs. In a later analysis, false discovery rates were estimated by permuting HLA or CMV assignments 20 times. In a later analysis, co-occurring TCRs were grouped using DBSCAN, and TCRdist sequence similarity was added for clustering within HLA-allele-positive subsets. For co-occurrence clustering, repertoires with fewer than 30,000 or more than 120,000 public chains were excluded, along with about five repertoires with anomalous nucleotide sharing. This immuneACCESS table, as held by TCRdb, lists in-frame sequences with V and J called but not all clones. Of the missing ones, under half trace to an unresolved V gene in checked studies; the others have no known cause. V, J and clone size derive from that table, while D and trimming were established from the DNA sequence. A total of around 150,000 clones appear in this sample, approximately 82% of them only once. The leading ten clones occupy 4.9% of the sample.

Its CDR3 holds 14 amino acids, cysteine through phenylalanine. The retained sequence is limited to the CDR3, 42 bases, with the frame set at the first base. Trimming removed 5 bases from V and 4 bases from J, leaving 14 bases between the germline ends. Reading the germline V gene gives CDR1 MNHEY and CDR2 SVGAGI. This receptor was obtained from a male donor in good health and CMV-seronegative. The chain uses TRBV6-5 and TRBJ1-2; a weak D assignment points to TRBD1 (6 bases agree). Source material: PBMCs. The CDR3 sequence is CASSLQGTGYGYTF. The base sequence is TGTGCCAGCAGTCTACAGGGTACAGGCTATGGCTACACCTTC.